This T cell receptor beta chain was recorded in a study of beta chain features in type 1 diabetes. For the study at large: Age, gender and cell yields were similar between patients and healthy donors. Study-level points and caveats: Moderate but significant shortening of TCRB CDR3s was recorded in all four CD4+ subsets from Type 1 diabetes patients. For patients and controls alike, PCR might favor shorter templates to the same degree.

Trimming left V 7 bases short and J 8 bases short, with 15 bases between. In germline, CDR1 is MNHEY, CDR2 SVGAGI. The length of the CDR3 is 12 residues. Isolated RNA was reverse transcribed in full, so expressed TCRB transcripts were sequenced. The method was immunoSEQ multiplex PCR; TCRdb's version includes in-frame clones alone and lacks a portion of them. The table records about 340,000 clones, roughly 8% of them present only once. In this sample, this clone turned up a few times. Its antigen is not known. The TCR comes from a woman aged 18-29 years in good health. The sequencing input was central memory CD4+ T cells from blood. The chain combines TRBV6-5 with TRBJ2-7, with D tentatively TRBD1 (5 bases). The CDR3 sequence is CASTSAGRKQYF. CDR3 sequence (DNA): TGTGCCAGCACCTCGGCAGGGCGTAAGCAGTACTTC.